This T cell receptor beta chain is drawn from a study of technical replicates of blood from a handful of donors. This clone was counted once. The sample contains more than one DNA sequence encoding this CDR3. Trimming left V 2 bases short and J 4 bases short, with 9 bases between. CDR1 is SGHRS, CDR2 YFSETQ, per germline. The CDR3 has 13 amino acids. Here immunoSEQ multiplex PCR was the method, and the copy in TCRdb shows in-frame clones only, minus some. The table lists 75,000 to 85,000 clones, 75% to 85% of them singletons. This sequence was found in a human donor in good health. Some clones in this sample may be carry-over from other donors' samples. The chain is built from TRBV5-1 and TRBJ2-5; possibly TRBD1 for D (6 bases). The source material was PBMCs. The CDR3 coding sequence is TGCGCCAGCAGCTTAGGGGGAACAGAGACCCAGTACTTC. The encoded protein is CASSLGGTETQYF.